Following are 5 T cell receptor beta chains from one sample sequenced in a study of regulatory T cells in long-lasting Graves disease. Documented time point: newly diagnosed GD, antithyroid drugs for less than 3 months. PBMCs were the source of the RNA used for TCR sequencing. Construction of TCR beta libraries relied on iRepertoire HTBI primers and on Arm-PCR targeting CDR3 regions. MiXCR, applied by TCRdb to the multiplex PCR reads, yields one record per CDR3 protein. The sample yields under 700,000 distinct CDR3 sequences, 15% to 20% seen once. The same data also went into a second study, on T cells in Graves' hyperthyroidism and ophthalmopathy.

Source: peripheral blood mononuclear cells (PBMCs), taken at new diagnosis, from a patient treated with antithyroid drugs. These receptors all come from a woman aged 35-65 years with Graves disease.

Notes on this clonotype: A far larger clone lies a single base away; this is likely a read error. The CDR3 carries no conserved terminal phenylalanine or tryptophan, so it likely arises from a read error. The V call is TRBV14, the J call TRBJ2-7; 9 nucleotides align to TRBD1. The CDR3 spans 13 residues. Trimming at V came to 6 bases and at J to 4 bases, leaving 4 bases not matched to a gene. Germline assignment: CDR1 SGHDN and CDR2 FVKESK. CDR3 region: CASRGTGSYEQYS. In nucleotides, the CDR3 is TGTGCCAGCAGAGGGACAGGGTCGTACGAGCAGTACTCC.

Many counts were recorded for this clonotype. The chain employs TRBV30 and TRBJ2-5; D gene ambiguous. The CDR3 has 11 amino acids. V was shortened by 2 bases and J by 10 bases, with 11 bases between the two germline ends. The V gene's germline CDR1 is GTSNPN and CDR2 SVGIG (reference sequence). CDR3 in DNA: TGTGCCTGGAGTTCCCCTCTTGTCCAGTACTTC. This encodes CAWSSPLVQYF.

This clonotype has a count of ten or more. V usage is TRBV3-1 and J usage is TRBJ2-2; perhaps TRBD1 as D (6 bases). The length of the CDR3 is 15 residues. Per germline, CDR1 LGHDT and CDR2 YNNKEL (reference sequence). The V end was cut by 4 bases, the J end by 1 base, with 10 bases between. For the CDR3, the DNA is TGTGCCAGCAGCCTTTCGGGACAGAACACCGGGGAGCTGTTTTTT. Translated: CASSLSGQNTGELFF.

This clonotype was seen more than once but under ten times. The rearrangement joins TRBV11-3 to TRBJ2-2, with a possible D match to TRBD2 (5 bases). This CDR3 has 15 amino acids. V was pared by 1 base and J by 2 bases, with 8 bases between. Germline assignment: CDR1 SGHNT and CDR2 YENEEA. The CDR3 loop is CASSLGGSNTGELFF. The CDR3, as DNA: TGTGCCAGCAGCTTAGGAGGGTCAAACACCGGGGAGCTGTTTTTT.

The rearrangement uses TRBV2 and TRBJ2-5; no firm D call. CDR3 length equals 13 residues. Germline CDR1 and CDR2: SNHLY and FYNNEI. V lost 1 base and J 3 bases, leaving 6 bases between the germline ends. The CDR3 loop is CASSEDGKETQYF. CDR3 DNA sequence: TGTGCCAGCAGTGAAGATGGCAAAGAGACCCAGTACTTC.